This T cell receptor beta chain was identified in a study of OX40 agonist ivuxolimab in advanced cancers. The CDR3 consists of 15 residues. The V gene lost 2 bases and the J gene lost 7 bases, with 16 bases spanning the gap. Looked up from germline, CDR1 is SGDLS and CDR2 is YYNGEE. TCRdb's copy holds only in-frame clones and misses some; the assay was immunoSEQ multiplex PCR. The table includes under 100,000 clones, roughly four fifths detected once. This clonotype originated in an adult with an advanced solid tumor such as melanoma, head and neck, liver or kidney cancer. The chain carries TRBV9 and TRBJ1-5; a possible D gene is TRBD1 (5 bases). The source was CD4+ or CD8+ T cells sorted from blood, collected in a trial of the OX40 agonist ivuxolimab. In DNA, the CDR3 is TGTGCCAGCAGCGTCCTGGGGGAAGAGGGGCAGCCCCAGCATTTT. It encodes CASSVLGEEGQPQHF.